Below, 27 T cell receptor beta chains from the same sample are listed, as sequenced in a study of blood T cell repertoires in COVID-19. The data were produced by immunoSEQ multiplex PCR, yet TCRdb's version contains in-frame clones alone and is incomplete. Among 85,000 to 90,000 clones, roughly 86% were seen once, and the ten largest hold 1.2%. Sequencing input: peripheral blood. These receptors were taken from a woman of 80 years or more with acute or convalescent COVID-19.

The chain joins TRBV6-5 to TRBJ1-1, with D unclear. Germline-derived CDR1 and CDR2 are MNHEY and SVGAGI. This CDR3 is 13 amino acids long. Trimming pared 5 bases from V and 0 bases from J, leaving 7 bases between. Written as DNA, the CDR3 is TGTGCCAGCAGTCCTGGGCTGAACACTGAAGCTTTCTTT. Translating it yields CASSPGLNTEAFF.

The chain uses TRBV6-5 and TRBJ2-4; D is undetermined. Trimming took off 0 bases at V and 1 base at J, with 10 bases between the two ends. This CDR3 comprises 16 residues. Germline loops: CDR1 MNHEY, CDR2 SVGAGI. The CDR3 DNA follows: TGTGCCAGCAGTTACTCGAACAGTGGCGCCAAAAACATTCAGTACTTC. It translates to CASSYSNSGAKNIQYF.

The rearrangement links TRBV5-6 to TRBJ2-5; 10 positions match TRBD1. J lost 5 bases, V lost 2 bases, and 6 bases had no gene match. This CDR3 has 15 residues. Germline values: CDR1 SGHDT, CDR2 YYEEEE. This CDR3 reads CASSFAGTGVETQYF. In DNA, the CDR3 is TGTGCCAGCAGCTTCGCCGGGACAGGGGTCGAGACCCAGTACTTC. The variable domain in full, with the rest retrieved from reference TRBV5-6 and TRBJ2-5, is DAGVTQSPTHLIKTRGQQVTLRCSPKSGHDTVSWYQQALGQGPQFIFQYYEEEERQRGNFPDRFSGHQFPNYSSELNVNALLLGDSALYLCASSFAGTGVETQYFGPGTRLLVL.

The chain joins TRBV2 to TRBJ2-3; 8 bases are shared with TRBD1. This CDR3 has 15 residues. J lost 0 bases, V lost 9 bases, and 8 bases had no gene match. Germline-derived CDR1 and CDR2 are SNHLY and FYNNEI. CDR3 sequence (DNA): TGTGCCAGTAAACGGGACAGGCCTAGCACAGATACGCAGTATTTT. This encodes CASKRDRPSTDTQYF.

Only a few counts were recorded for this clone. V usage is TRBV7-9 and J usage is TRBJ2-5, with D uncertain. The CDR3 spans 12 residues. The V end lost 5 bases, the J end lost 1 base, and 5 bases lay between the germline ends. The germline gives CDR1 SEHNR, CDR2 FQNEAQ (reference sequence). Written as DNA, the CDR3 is TGTGCCAGCAGCCTACTCCAAGAGACCCAGTACTTC. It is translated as CASSLLQETQYF.

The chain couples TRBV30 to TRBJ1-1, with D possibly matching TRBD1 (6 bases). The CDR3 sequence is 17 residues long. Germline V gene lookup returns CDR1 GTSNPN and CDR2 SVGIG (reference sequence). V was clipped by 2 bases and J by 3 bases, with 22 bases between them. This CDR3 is CAWSQPPVTGRDTEAFF. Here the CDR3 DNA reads TGTGCCTGGAGTCAACCCCCCGTTACAGGGAGGGACACTGAAGCTTTCTTT.

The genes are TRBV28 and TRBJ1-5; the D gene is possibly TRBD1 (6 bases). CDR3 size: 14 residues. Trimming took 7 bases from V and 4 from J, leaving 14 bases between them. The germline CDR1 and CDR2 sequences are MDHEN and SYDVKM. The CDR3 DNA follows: TGTGCCAGCACCTGGACAGCCTCGAATCAGCCCCAGCATTTT. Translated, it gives CASTWTASNQPQHF.

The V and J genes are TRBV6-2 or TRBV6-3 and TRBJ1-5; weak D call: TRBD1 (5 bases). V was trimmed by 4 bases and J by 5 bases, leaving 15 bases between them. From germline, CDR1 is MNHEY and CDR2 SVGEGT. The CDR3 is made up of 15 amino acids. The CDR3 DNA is TGTGCCAGCAGTTCGGCCTCCCGGGGGGATCAGCCCCAGCATTTT. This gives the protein CASSSASRGDQPQHF.

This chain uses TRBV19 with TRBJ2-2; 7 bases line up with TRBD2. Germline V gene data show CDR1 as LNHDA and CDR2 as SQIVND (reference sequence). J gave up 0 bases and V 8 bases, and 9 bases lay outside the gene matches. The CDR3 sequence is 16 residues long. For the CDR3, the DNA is TGTGCCAGTCAGCTTACTAGCGCCGCGAACACCGGGGAGCTGTTTTTT. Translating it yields CASQLTSAANTGELFF.

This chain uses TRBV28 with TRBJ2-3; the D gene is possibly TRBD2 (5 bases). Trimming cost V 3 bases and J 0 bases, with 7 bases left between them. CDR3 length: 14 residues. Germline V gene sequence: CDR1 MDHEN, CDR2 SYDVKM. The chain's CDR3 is CASSFSGSTDTQYF. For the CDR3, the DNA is TGTGCCAGCAGTTTCAGCGGTAGCACAGATACGCAGTATTTT. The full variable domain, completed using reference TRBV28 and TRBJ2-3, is DVKVTQSSRYLVKRTGEKVFLECVQDMDHENMFWYRQDPGLGLRLIYFSYDVKMKEKGDIPEGYSVSREKKERFSLILESASTNQTSMYLCASSFSGSTDTQYFGPGTRLTVL.

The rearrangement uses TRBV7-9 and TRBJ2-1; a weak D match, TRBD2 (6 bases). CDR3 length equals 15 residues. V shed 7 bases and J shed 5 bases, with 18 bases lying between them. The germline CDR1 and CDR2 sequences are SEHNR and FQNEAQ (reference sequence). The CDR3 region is CASILYPGEDNEQFF. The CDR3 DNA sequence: TGTGCCAGCATCCTCTACCCCGGGGAGGACAATGAGCAGTTCTTC.

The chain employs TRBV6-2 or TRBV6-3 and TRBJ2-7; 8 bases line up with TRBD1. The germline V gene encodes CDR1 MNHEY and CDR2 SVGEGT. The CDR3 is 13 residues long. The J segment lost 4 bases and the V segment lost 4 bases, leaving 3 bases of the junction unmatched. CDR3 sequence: CASSWTGRYEQYF. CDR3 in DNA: TGTGCCAGCAGTTGGACAGGGAGATACGAGCAGTACTTC.

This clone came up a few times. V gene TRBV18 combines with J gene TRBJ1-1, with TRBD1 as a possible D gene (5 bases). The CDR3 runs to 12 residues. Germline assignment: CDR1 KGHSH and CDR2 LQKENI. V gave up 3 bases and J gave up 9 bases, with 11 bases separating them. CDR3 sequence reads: CASSPERGKAFF. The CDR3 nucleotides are TGTGCCAGCTCACCGGAACGGGGGAAAGCTTTCTTT.

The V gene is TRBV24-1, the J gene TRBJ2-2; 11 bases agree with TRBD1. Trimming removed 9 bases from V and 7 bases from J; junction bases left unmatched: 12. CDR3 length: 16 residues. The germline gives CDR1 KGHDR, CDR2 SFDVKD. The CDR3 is CATATLDRGRGGELFF. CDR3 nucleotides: TGTGCCACCGCCACCTTGGACAGGGGGCGCGGCGGGGAGCTGTTTTTT.

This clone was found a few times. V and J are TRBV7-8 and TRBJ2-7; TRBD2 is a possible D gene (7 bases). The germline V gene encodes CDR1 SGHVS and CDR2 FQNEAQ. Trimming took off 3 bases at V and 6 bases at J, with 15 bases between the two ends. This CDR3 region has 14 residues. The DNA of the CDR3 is TGTGCCAGCAGCTTGCTGCGGGGGCCCCTCGAGCAGTACTTC. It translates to CASSLLRGPLEQYF.

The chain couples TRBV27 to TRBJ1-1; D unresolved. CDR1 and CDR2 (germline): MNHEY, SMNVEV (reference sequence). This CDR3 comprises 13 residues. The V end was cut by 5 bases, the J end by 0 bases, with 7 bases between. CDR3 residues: CASSTVMNTEAFF. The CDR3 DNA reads TGTGCCAGCAGTACAGTCATGAACACTGAAGCTTTCTTT.

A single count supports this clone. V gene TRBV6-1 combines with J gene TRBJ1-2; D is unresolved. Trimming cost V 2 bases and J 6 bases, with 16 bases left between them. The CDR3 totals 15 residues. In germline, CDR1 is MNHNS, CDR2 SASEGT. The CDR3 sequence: CASSEQALLKHGYTF. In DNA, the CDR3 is TGTGCCAGCAGTGAACAGGCCCTCCTGAAACATGGCTACACCTTC.

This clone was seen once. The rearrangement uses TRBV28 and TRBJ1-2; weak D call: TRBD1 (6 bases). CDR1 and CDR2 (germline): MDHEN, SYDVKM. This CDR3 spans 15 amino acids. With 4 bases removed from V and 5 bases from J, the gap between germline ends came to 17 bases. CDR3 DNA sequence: TGTGCCAGCAGTTCCCGGGGGGGGCCGGGTTATGGCTACACCTTC. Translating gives CASSSRGGPGYGYTF.

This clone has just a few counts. CDR3 nucleotides: TGTGCCAGCAGCTTTACGGTCGCGAACACCGGGGAGCTGTTTTTT. This codes for CASSFTVANTGELFF. The V and J genes are TRBV5-4 and TRBJ2-2, with D unclear. The CDR3 is 15 residues long. The V and J ends lost 2 bases and 0 bases respectively, with 8 bases between them. CDR1 is SGHNT, CDR2 YYREEE, per germline (reference sequence). Using reference TRBV5-4 and TRBJ2-2 for the parts outside the CDR3, the full variable domain is ETGVTQSPTHLIKTRGQQVTLRCSSQSGHNTVSWYQQALGQGPQFIFQYYREEENGRGNFPPRFSGLQFPNYSSELNVNALELDDSALYLCASSFTVANTGELFFGEGSRLTVL.

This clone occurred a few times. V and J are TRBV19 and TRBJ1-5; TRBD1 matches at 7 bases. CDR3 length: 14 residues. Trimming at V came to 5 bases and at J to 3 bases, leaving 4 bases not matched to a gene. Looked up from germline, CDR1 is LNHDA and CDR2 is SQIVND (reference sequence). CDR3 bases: TGTGCCAGTAGTTCACAGGGGCCCAATCAGCCCCAGCATTTT. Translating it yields CASSSQGPNQPQHF.

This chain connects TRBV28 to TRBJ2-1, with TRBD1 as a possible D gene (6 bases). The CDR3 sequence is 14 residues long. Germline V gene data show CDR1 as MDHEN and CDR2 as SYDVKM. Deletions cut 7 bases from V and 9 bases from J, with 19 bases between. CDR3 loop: CASTSDSTWVEQFF. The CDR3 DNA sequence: TGTGCCAGCACCTCGGACAGTACGTGGGTTGAGCAGTTCTTC.

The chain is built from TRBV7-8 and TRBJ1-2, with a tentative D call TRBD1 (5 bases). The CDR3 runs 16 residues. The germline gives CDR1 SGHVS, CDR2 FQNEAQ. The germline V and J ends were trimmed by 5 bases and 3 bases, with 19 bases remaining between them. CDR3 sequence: CASSRTFRAPDYGYTF. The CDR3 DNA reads TGTGCCAGCAGCCGAACCTTCAGGGCGCCAGACTATGGCTACACCTTC.

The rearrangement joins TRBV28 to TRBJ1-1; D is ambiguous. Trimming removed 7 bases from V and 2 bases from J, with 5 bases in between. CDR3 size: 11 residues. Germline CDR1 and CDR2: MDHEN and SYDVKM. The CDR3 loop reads CASTLNTEAFF. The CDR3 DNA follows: TGTGCCAGCACCCTTAACACTGAAGCTTTCTTT.

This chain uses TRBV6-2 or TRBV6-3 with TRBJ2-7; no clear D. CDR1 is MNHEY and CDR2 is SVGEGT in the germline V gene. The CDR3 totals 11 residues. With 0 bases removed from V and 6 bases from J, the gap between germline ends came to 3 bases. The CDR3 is CASSYSSEQYF. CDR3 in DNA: TGTGCCAGCAGTTACTCGAGCGAGCAGTACTTC.

CDR3 nucleotide sequence: TGCGCCAGCAGCTTGGTTGGCGGGGGGGCTCCCTCCTACGAGCAGTACTTC. This gives the protein CASSLVGGGAPSYEQYF. J is TRBJ2-7 and V is TRBV5-1; 9 nucleotides agree with TRBD2. CDR1 SGHRS and CDR2 YFSETQ come from the germline V gene. Germline trimming cut 0 bases from V and 0 bases from J; bases unmatched to any gene: 7. The CDR3 is made up of 17 amino acids. Together with reference TRBV5-1 and TRBJ2-7, the CDR3 gives the full variable domain: KAGVTQTPRYLIKTRGQQVTLSCSPISGHRSVSWYQQTPGQGLQFLFEYFSETQRNKGNFPGRFSGRQFSNSRSEMNVSTLELGDSALYLCASSLVGGGAPSYEQYFGPGTRLTVT.

The DNA for the CDR3 is TGCGCCAGCAGATTTCTCTCCTATAATTCACCCCTCCACTTT. Encoded protein: CASRFLSYNSPLHF. V usage is TRBV5-1 and J usage is TRBJ1-6; no clear D gene. Germline V gene sequence: CDR1 SGHRS, CDR2 YFSETQ. The CDR3 length is 14 residues. V was clipped by 5 bases and J by 0 bases, with 6 bases between them.

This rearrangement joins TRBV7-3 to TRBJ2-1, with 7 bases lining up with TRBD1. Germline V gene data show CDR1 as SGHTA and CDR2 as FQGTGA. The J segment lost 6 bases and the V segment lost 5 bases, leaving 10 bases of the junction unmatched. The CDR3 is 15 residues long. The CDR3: CASSPQGLWGNEQFF. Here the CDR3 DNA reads TGTGCCAGCAGCCCACAGGGGCTCTGGGGCAATGAGCAGTTCTTC. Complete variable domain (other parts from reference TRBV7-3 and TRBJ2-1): GAGVSQTPSNKVTEKGKYVELRCDPISGHTALYWYRQSLGQGPEFLIYFQGTGAADDSGLPNDRFFAVRPEGSVSTLKIQRTERGDSAVYLCASSPQGLWGNEQFFGPGTRLTVL.